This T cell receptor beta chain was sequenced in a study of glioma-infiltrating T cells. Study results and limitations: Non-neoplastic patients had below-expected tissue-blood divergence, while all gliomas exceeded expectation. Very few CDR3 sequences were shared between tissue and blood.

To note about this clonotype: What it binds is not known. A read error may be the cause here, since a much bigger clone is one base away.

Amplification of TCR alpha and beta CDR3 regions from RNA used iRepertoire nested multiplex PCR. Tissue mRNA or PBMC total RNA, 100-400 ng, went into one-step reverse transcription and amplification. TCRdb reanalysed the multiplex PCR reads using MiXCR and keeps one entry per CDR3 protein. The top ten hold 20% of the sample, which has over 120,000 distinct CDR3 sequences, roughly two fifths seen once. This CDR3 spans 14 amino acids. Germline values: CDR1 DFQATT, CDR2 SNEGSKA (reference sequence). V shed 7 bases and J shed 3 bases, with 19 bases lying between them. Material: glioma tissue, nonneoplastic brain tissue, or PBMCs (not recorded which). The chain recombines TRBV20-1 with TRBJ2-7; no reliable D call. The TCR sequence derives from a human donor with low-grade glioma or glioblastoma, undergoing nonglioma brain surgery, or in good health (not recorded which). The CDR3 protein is CSVTNLVWIYEQYF. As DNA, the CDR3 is TGCAGTGTTACCAACCTAGTGTGGATCTACGAGCAGTACTTC.